The present T cell receptor beta chain was sequenced within a study of blood T cell repertoires in COVID-19. The wider study: Sites in the United States, Italy and Spain provided acute and convalescent COVID-19 samples. T cells, B-cell-depleted T cells, or PBMCs supplied cDNA or gDNA.

Germline trimming cut 2 bases from V and 7 bases from J; bases unmatched to any gene: 8. This CDR3 region has 15 residues. Germline values: CDR1 ENHRY, CDR2 SYGVKD. Original data processing: Estimated nucleated cell counts came from reference gene primer amplification. Generated by immunoSEQ multiplex PCR, the TCRdb table keeps only in-frame clones and is missing some. The D gene and trimming were derived from the DNA, and the V and J assignments and clone size from that table. The table records fewer than 450,000 clones, about 91% of them present only once. Seattle patient enrollment occurred during active infection, with longitudinal follow-up thereafter.

The clonotype was recovered from a woman aged 45-65 years with COVID-19, enrolled during active disease. Material for sequencing was peripheral blood. The chain has TRBV10-3 and TRBJ1-2, with 9 bases that match TRBD1. The CDR3 protein is CAISEAIQGAPGYTF. The CDR3 region has the DNA TGTGCCATCAGTGAGGCGATACAGGGGGCGCCTGGCTACACCTTC.